Below are 22 T cell receptor beta chains sequenced from a single sample in a study of T cell changes during pregnancy in multiple sclerosis. Repertoires were generated with immunoSEQ multiplex PCR, while TCRdb's copy carries only in-frame clones and drops some. The data show about 100,000 clones, approximately 92% seen once. The sequences come from peripheral blood, collected after pregnancy. The receptors derive from a female donor with multiple sclerosis, enrolled in a pregnancy study.

The genes are TRBV2 and TRBJ2-7, with D perhaps TRBD1 (5 bases). Trimming pared 6 bases from V and 0 bases from J, leaving 12 bases between. Germline V gene data show CDR1 as SNHLY and CDR2 as FYNNEI. The CDR3 consists of 14 residues. CDR3 nucleotides: TGTGCCAGCAGATTCCAGGGTAGCTCCTACGAGCAGTACTTC. It is translated as CASRFQGSSYEQYF.

The rearrangement links TRBV27 to TRBJ2-3; no clear D gene. The CDR3 consists of 14 residues. The ends were cut back, 0 bases at V and 1 base at J, with 5 bases in the middle. CDR1 and CDR2 (germline): MNHEY, SMNVEV (reference sequence). This CDR3 reads CASSLSYGTDTQYF. CDR3 nucleotide sequence: TGTGCCAGCAGTTTATCATATGGCACAGATACGCAGTATTTT.

The chain recombines TRBV5-4 with TRBJ2-5; no firm D call. The CDR3 has 13 amino acids. The V end was cut by 4 bases, the J end by 4 bases, with 11 bases between. Looked up from germline, CDR1 is SGHNT and CDR2 is YYREEE (reference sequence). CDR3 protein: CASSRWAVETQYF. The DNA for the CDR3 is TGTGCCAGCAGCCGCTGGGCCGTAGAGACCCAGTACTTC.

The V call is TRBV5-5, the J call TRBJ2-2, with 7 bases that match TRBD1. The V segment lost 5 bases and the J segment 4 bases; nucleotides outside the gene matches: 8. Per germline, CDR1 SGHKS and CDR2 YYEKEE (reference sequence). The CDR3 totals 15 residues. The CDR3 sequence is CASRIQDRVTGELFF. CDR3 coding DNA: TGTGCCAGCAGGATCCAAGACAGGGTCACCGGGGAGCTGTTTTTT. Together with reference TRBV5-5 and TRBJ2-2, the CDR3 gives the full variable domain: DAGVTQSPTHLIKTRGQQVTLRCSPISGHKSVSWYQQVLGQGPQFIFQYYEKEERGRGNFPDRFSARQFPNYSSELNVNALLLGDSALYLCASRIQDRVTGELFFGEGSRLTVL.

The chain joins TRBV7-2 to TRBJ2-7; tentative D call: TRBD2 (5 bases). CDR1 SGHTA and CDR2 FQGNSA come from the germline V gene. The CDR3 runs to 14 residues. V was trimmed by 3 bases and J by 6 bases, leaving 15 bases between them. CDR3 loop: CASSFPTTRLEQYF. For the CDR3, the DNA is TGTGCCAGCAGCTTCCCGACTACCCGTCTCGAGCAGTACTTC.

The chain carries TRBV5-6 and TRBJ2-5; TRBD2 is a possible D gene (6 bases). Germline V CDR1 and CDR2: SGHDT, YYEEEE. With 4 bases removed from V and 4 bases from J, the gap between germline ends came to 17 bases. The CDR3 consists of 15 residues. The CDR3 loop is CASSLGGLGRETQYF. In DNA, the CDR3 is TGTGCCAGCAGCCTGGGAGGACTGGGGAGAGAGACCCAGTACTTC.

This clone has more than one count but fewer than ten. The gene calls are TRBV7-9 and TRBJ2-5, with a weak D call TRBD2 (5 bases). There are 14 residues in the CDR3. Per the germline V gene, CDR1 is SEHNR and CDR2 is FQNEAQ (reference sequence). With 8 bases removed from V and 5 bases from J, the gap between germline ends came to 18 bases. CDR3: CASLEALVSETQYF. The CDR3 region has the DNA TGTGCCAGCTTGGAAGCACTAGTATCGGAGACCCAGTACTTC.

This clone was recorded a few times. The rearrangement links TRBV5-1 to TRBJ1-1; D ambiguous. Germline V CDR1 and CDR2: SGHRS, YFSETQ. V was trimmed by 0 bases and J by 7 bases, leaving 7 bases between them. This CDR3 region has 12 residues. This chain's CDR3 is CASSLAGIEAFF. The CDR3 coding sequence is TGCGCCAGCAGCTTGGCGGGGATTGAAGCTTTCTTT.

This clone has more than one count but fewer than ten. V and J are TRBV6-1 and TRBJ1-2, with D perhaps matching TRBD1 (5 bases). The CDR3 spans 11 residues. CDR1 and CDR2 (germline): MNHNS, SASEGT. V lost 8 bases and J lost 8, with 12 bases in between. The CDR3 DNA follows: TGTGCCAGCGACAGTCTTGGAGGCTACACCTTC. The encoded protein is CASDSLGGYTF.

This clone was found a few times. The chain employs TRBV5-4 and TRBJ2-7; 15 positions agree with TRBD2. V lost 4 bases to trimming and J lost 4 bases; unmatched junction nucleotides: 6. The CDR3 has 16 amino acids. The germline V gene has CDR1 SGHNT and CDR2 YYREEE (reference sequence). CDR3: CASSPWTSGGAYEQYF. The CDR3 bases are TGTGCCAGCAGCCCGTGGACTAGCGGGGGGGCGTACGAGCAGTACTTC.

This chain uses TRBV11-3 with TRBJ1-1, with TRBD1 as a possible D gene (6 bases). V lost 2 bases and J lost 5, with 9 bases in between. The germline CDR1 and CDR2 sequences are SGHNT and YENEEA. The length of the CDR3 is 13 residues. CDR3 sequence (DNA): TGTGCCAGCAGCTTAAAGGGGGGGACTGAAGCTTTCTTT. Its translation is CASSLKGGTEAFF.

This chain links TRBV9 with TRBJ1-5, with 7 bases lining up with TRBD1. This CDR3 has 15 residues. The ends lost 3 bases at V and 3 bases at J; junction bases unmatched: 6. CDR1 and CDR2 from the germline V gene are SGDLS and YYNGEE. The CDR3 DNA reads as TGTGCCAGCAGCGGGCCCGGGACAGTCAATCAGCCCCAGCATTTT. Its protein is CASSGPGTVNQPQHF.

The chain carries TRBV7-3 and TRBJ2-3; 7 nucleotides agree with TRBD1. Germline V gene data show CDR1 as SGHTA and CDR2 as FQGTGA. CDR3 length equals 15 residues. With 2 bases clipped from V and 6 bases from J, the junction kept 8 bases outside the gene matches. The CDR3 here is CASSLVGTAYDTQYF. CDR3 sequence (DNA): TGTGCCAGCAGCTTAGTCGGGACAGCTTACGATACGCAGTATTTT.

The genes are TRBV5-3 and TRBJ1-6; tentative D call: TRBD1 (5 bases). TRBV5-3 has ORF status, its function being uncertain. The CDR3 has 15 amino acids. Trimming cost V 1 base and J 7 bases, with 12 bases left between them. CDR3 in DNA: TGTGCCAGAAGCTTGAGTGAGACAGCGAATTCACCCCTCCACTTT. Translating it yields CARSLSETANSPLHF.

The V gene is TRBV2, the J gene TRBJ2-5, with TRBD2 matching 10 bases. This CDR3 has 16 amino acids. CDR1 and CDR2 from the germline V gene are SNHLY and FYNNEI. Losses at the gene ends were 0 bases for V and 1 base for J; bases not matched to a gene: 2. In nucleotides, the CDR3 is TGTGCCAGCAGTGAAGCGAGCGGGAGGGTCCAAGAGACCCAGTACTTC. It codes for CASSEASGRVQETQYF.

The chain uses TRBV19 and TRBJ2-7; the match to TRBD1 covers 11 bases. CDR1 is LNHDA and CDR2 is SQIVND in the germline V gene (reference sequence). V lost 4 bases, J lost 5 bases, and 4 bases stayed unmatched. The CDR3 totals 14 residues. Written as DNA, the CDR3 is TGTGCCAGTAGTAGACGGGACAGGGGGAACGAGCAGTACTTC. This translates into CASSRRDRGNEQYF.

The V call is TRBV11-3, the J call TRBJ1-1, with D perhaps TRBD1 (5 bases). Germline V gives CDR1 SGHNT, CDR2 YENEEA. The CDR3 spans 14 residues. Between the trimmed V and J ends, which lost 3 bases and 4 bases, there was a span of 12 bases. In nucleotides, the CDR3 is TGTGCCAGCAGCTTTTCTAGCGGGGGCACTGAAGCTTTCTTT. Translating gives CASSFSSGGTEAFF.

The chain uses TRBV7-9 and TRBJ2-7; 7 positions agree with TRBD2. CDR1 and CDR2 (germline): SEHNR, FQNEAQ (reference sequence). The CDR3 has 15 amino acids. The J segment lost 3 bases and the V segment lost 2 bases, leaving 7 bases of the junction unmatched. CDR3 amino acids: CASSLLRGGSYEQYF. DNA of the CDR3: TGTGCCAGCAGCTTATTGCGGGGAGGGAGCTACGAGCAGTACTTC.

In nucleotides, the CDR3 is TGTGCCAGCAACCAGAGACAGGGGGCGCGTCCTGAGCAGTTCTTC. Its protein is CASNQRQGARPEQFF. The J gene is TRBJ2-1, the V gene TRBV27, with 10 nucleotides matching TRBD1. The CDR3 extends over 15 amino acids. The V segment lost 7 bases and the J segment 9 bases; nucleotides outside the gene matches: 12. Germline CDR1 reads MNHEY; CDR2 reads SMNVEV (reference sequence).

This chain links TRBV30 with TRBJ1-5; 7 nucleotides agree with TRBD1. V shed 2 bases and J 2 bases; nucleotides not matched to a gene: 3. Per germline, CDR1 GTSNPN and CDR2 SVGIG (reference sequence). The CDR3 consists of 14 residues. The chain's CDR3 is CAWSPGQGNQPQHF. The CDR3 bases are TGTGCCTGGAGTCCCGGACAGGGCAATCAGCCCCAGCATTTT.

This sequence joins TRBV5-6 and TRBJ1-5, with TRBD1 as a possible D gene (5 bases). The germline V gene has CDR1 SGHDT and CDR2 YYEEEE. The CDR3 runs to 15 residues. The V end lost 0 bases, the J end lost 0 bases, and 7 bases lay between the germline ends. CDR3 sequence reads: CASSLGTHSNQPQHF. CDR3 bases: TGTGCCAGCAGCTTGGGGACACATAGCAATCAGCCCCAGCATTTT.

Details on this clone: Mismatch with germline at one junction end may stem from a read error. The V and J genes are TRBV30 and TRBJ2-5; the match to TRBD2 covers 7 bases. The CDR3 sequence is 10 residues long. The V gene's germline CDR1 is GTSNPN and CDR2 SVGIG (reference sequence). Here the CDR3 reads CAGGGPSWHF. As DNA, the CDR3 is TGTGCCGGGGGGGGTCCCAGCTGGCACTTC.